The sequence of this TCR beta chain was determined in a study of blood T cell repertoires in COVID-19. TCRdb's table, derived via immunoSEQ multiplex PCR, lists solely in-frame clones and lacks some. Here the sample spans around 300,000 clones, around 92% being singletons. Cohorts were determined from participant-reported clinical history. This receptor was identified in a woman in her sixties who had recovered from COVID-19. Sequencing used PBMCs or T cells enriched from blood (not recorded which).

The CDR3 loop is CASNPDRGNEQFF. The CDR3 nucleotides read TGTGCCAGCAATCCGGATAGGGGCAATGAGCAGTTCTTC. The chain couples TRBV2 to TRBJ2-1, with TRBD1 as a possible D gene (5 bases). Germline CDR1 reads SNHLY; CDR2 reads FYNNEI. The CDR3 is 13 residues long. V was pared by 7 bases and J by 6 bases, with 13 bases between.